Below are 17 T cell receptor beta chains sequenced from a single sample in a study of blood T cell repertoires in COVID-19. Some clones are missing from TCRdb's copy, which holds only in-frame ones; the method was immunoSEQ multiplex PCR. The sample has 90,000 to 150,000 clones, approximately 90% seen once. The sequenced sample consisted of peripheral blood. The origin of the receptors is a human donor with acute or convalescent COVID-19. The donor label of this sample is uncertain.

This clone was detected once. The V gene is TRBV7-2, the J gene TRBJ1-1, with TRBD1 as a possible D gene (6 bases). CDR1 is SGHTA, CDR2 FQGNSA, per germline. Trimming left V 5 bases short and J 11 bases short, with 21 bases between. The CDR3 contains 14 residues. The CDR3 coding sequence is TGTGCCAGCAGCCGCAACGACAGGAGCCAAGGGGCTTTCTTT. This gives the protein CASSRNDRSQGAFF.

This rearrangement joins TRBV28 to TRBJ1-5; D gene ambiguous. CDR1 MDHEN and CDR2 SYDVKM come from the germline V gene. The CDR3 covers 14 residues. The V and J ends lost 6 bases and 7 bases respectively, with 16 bases between them. The DNA of the CDR3 is TGTGCCAGCAGCCGATCCCCGGGGATACAGCCCCAGCATTTT. It specifies CASSRSPGIQPQHF.

This clone was found once. The chain employs TRBV7-8 and TRBJ2-7, with 8 positions matching TRBD1. Germline values: CDR1 SGHVS, CDR2 FQNEAQ. J was trimmed by 1 base and V by 0 bases; bases with no gene match: 8. CDR3 size: 17 residues. The CDR3 reads CASSLAGQGLSSYEQYF. CDR3 sequence (DNA): TGTGCCAGCAGCTTAGCAGGACAGGGTCTTTCGTCCTACGAGCAGTACTTC.

The chain recombines TRBV30 with TRBJ1-2, with 8 bases identical to TRBD1. Germline V gives CDR1 GTSNPN, CDR2 SVGIG (reference sequence). V dropped 8 bases and J dropped 4; count of bases not matched to a gene: 9. The CDR3 has 13 residues. Here the CDR3 reads CAQWTGSTYGYTF. CDR3 in DNA: TGTGCCCAGTGGACAGGGTCTACCTATGGCTACACCTTC. The whole variable domain, remainder taken from reference TRBV30 and TRBJ1-2, is SQTIHQWPATLVQPVGSPLSLECTVEGTSNPNLYWYRQAAGRGLQLLFYSVGIGQISSEVPQNLSASRPQDRQFILSSKKLLLSDSGFYLCAQWTGSTYGYTFGSGTRLTVV.

The chain couples TRBV6-6 to TRBJ1-1; 7 bases line up with TRBD1. Germline assignment: CDR1 MNHNY and CDR2 SVGAGI (reference sequence). Losses at the gene ends were 6 bases for V and 7 bases for J; bases not matched to a gene: 5. This CDR3 has 12 amino acids. The CDR3 sequence is CASRSNRGEAFF. The CDR3 DNA is TGTGCCAGCAGATCGAACAGGGGTGAAGCTTTCTTT.

The chain joins TRBV5-4 to TRBJ2-3; D is uncertain. Germline CDR1 SGHNT, CDR2 YYREEE (reference sequence). The CDR3 length is 15 residues. The V end was cut by 0 bases, the J end by 2 bases, with 10 bases between. CDR3: CASSLEPESTDTQYF. CDR3 sequence (DNA): TGTGCCAGCAGCTTGGAGCCGGAGTCCACAGATACGCAGTATTTT.

This clone was observed once. DNA of the CDR3: TGTGCCAGCAGGCCCTATTCAGGGGATACTAACACTGAAGCTTTCTTT. This codes for CASRPYSGDTNTEAFF. The chain couples TRBV6-6 to TRBJ1-1; D possibly corresponds to TRBD1 (6 bases). The V end lost 6 bases, the J end lost 2 bases, and 19 bases lay between the germline ends. CDR3 size: 16 residues. Looked up from germline, CDR1 is MNHNY and CDR2 is SVGAGI (reference sequence).

The genes are TRBV5-4 and TRBJ2-7; D might be TRBD2 (6 bases). V gave up 2 bases and J gave up 1 base, with 13 bases separating them. From germline, CDR1 is SGHNT and CDR2 YYREEE (reference sequence). The CDR3 has 15 amino acids. The chain's CDR3 is CASSLSLRGSYEQYF. CDR3 nucleotides: TGTGCCAGCAGCTTAAGTCTCCGGGGGTCCTACGAGCAGTACTTC.

The chain carries TRBV7-2 and TRBJ2-1, with TRBD2 matching over 9 bases. The germline V gene has CDR1 SGHTA and CDR2 FQGNSA. This CDR3 comprises 14 residues. J gave up 5 bases and V 5 bases, and 4 bases lay outside the gene matches. The chain's CDR3 is CASSRSGGHNEQFF. CDR3 nucleotides: TGTGCCAGCAGCCGTAGCGGGGGCCACAATGAGCAGTTCTTC. The full variable domain, in which reference TRBV7-2 and TRBJ2-1 provide the parts outside the CDR3, is GAGVSQSPSNKVTEKGKDVELRCDPISGHTALYWYRQSLGQGLEFLIYFQGNSAPDKSGLPSDRFSAERTGGSVSTLTIQRTQQEDSAVYLCASSRSGGHNEQFFGPGTRLTVL.

The chain links TRBV10-3 to TRBJ1-5; a possible D gene is TRBD1 (5 bases). CDR3 length equals 13 residues. Germline loops: CDR1 ENHRY, CDR2 SYGVKD. Trimming removed 10 bases at V and 7 bases at J, with 17 bases between. CDR3 residues: CATNEQVGQPQHF. In DNA form, the CDR3 reads TGTGCCACCAATGAACAGGTGGGCCAGCCCCAGCATTTT.

The gene calls are TRBV9 and TRBJ1-2; TRBD1 might be the D (6 bases). Per germline, CDR1 SGDLS and CDR2 YYNGEE. V was cut by 4 bases and J by 1 base, with 14 bases left in between. This CDR3 comprises 15 residues. DNA for the CDR3: TGTGCCAGCAGCCTAACAGGGCGTAATAACTATGGCTACACCTTC. Protein: CASSLTGRNNYGYTF.

CDR3 bases: TGTGCCAGCAGCCATGCTGCTAGCGGGAGTGATACGCAGTATTTT. As protein: CASSHAASGSDTQYF. The genes are TRBV3-1 (or the pseudogene TRBV3-2) and TRBJ2-3, with TRBD2 identical over 10 bases. V trimming: 3 bases; J trimming: 6 bases; junction bases outside the gene matches: 6. The CDR3 is 15 amino acids. In germline, CDR1 is LGHDT, CDR2 YNNKEL (reference sequence).

This clone came up once. V is TRBV5-1 and J is TRBJ2-3; 13 bases match TRBD2. The CDR3 runs 18 residues. From germline, CDR1 is SGHRS and CDR2 YFSETQ. The V gene end was trimmed by 4 bases and the J gene end by 0 bases; junction bases not matched to a gene: 8. The CDR3 sequence is CASSQLAGGPTSTDTQYF. DNA for the CDR3: TGCGCCAGCAGCCAACTAGCGGGGGGGCCGACAAGCACAGATACGCAGTATTTT.

The V and J genes are TRBV23-1 and TRBJ1-2; 7 bases match TRBD1. TRBV23-1 is identified as an open reading frame with a role that is uncertain. This CDR3 has 16 amino acids. The junction had 10 bases not matched to a gene; V was cut back by 6 bases and J by 0 bases. The CDR3 region has the DNA TGCGCCAGCAGAGCAGGGGGGTCGCCCTCTAACTATGGCTACACCTTC. This encodes CASRAGGSPSNYGYTF.

This clone was found once. The chain combines TRBV27 with TRBJ2-3; TRBD2 might be the D (5 bases). Deletions cut 6 bases from V and 0 bases from J, with 19 bases between. Germline lookup yields CDR1 MNHEY and CDR2 SMNVEV (reference sequence). The CDR3 is 17 residues long. The CDR3 protein is CASSTSLLPGSTDTQYF. CDR3 in DNA: TGTGCCAGCAGCACCTCTTTATTACCGGGGAGCACAGATACGCAGTATTTT.

The rearrangement links TRBV4-1 to TRBJ1-2; D is uncertain. Germline CDR1 reads MGHRA; CDR2 reads YSYEKL. The ends were cut back, 1 base at V and 4 bases at J, with 7 bases in the middle. The CDR3 has 13 amino acids. The CDR3 is CASSQGEFYGYTF. The CDR3 DNA reads TGCGCCAGCAGCCAAGGAGAGTTCTATGGCTACACCTTC.

J is TRBJ2-7 and V is TRBV29-1; D gene uncertain. The CDR3 consists of 13 residues. Germline V gene lookup returns CDR1 SQVTM and CDR2 ANQGSEA. Trimming removed 6 bases from V and 6 bases from J, with 18 bases in between. CDR3 DNA: TGCAGCGTCCCCAATGGGCCCAACACCGAGCAGTACTTC. This gives the protein CSVPNGPNTEQYF.